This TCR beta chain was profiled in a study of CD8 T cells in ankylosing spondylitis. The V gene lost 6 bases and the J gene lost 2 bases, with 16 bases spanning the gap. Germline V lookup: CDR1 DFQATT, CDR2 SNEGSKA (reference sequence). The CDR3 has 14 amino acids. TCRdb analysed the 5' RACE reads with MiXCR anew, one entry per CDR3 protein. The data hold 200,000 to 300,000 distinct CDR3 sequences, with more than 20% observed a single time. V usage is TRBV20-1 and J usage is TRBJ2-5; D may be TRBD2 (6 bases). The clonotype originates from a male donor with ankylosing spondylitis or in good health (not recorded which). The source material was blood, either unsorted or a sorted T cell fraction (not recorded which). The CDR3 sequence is CSADPGLAQETQYF. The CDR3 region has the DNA TGCAGTGCCGATCCGGGACTGGCACAAGAGACCCAGTACTTC.